The rows below give T cell receptor beta chains drawn from one sample of a study of OX40 agonist ivuxolimab in advanced cancers. Assay used: immunoSEQ multiplex PCR; TCRdb lists only in-frame clones, some missing. The sample holds approximately 60,000 clones; over 75% are singletons and the top ten take approximately 10%. This sample comprised CD4+ or CD8+ T cells sorted from blood, obtained in a trial of the OX40 agonist ivuxolimab. These receptor sequences come from an adult with an advanced solid tumor such as melanoma, head and neck, liver or kidney cancer. The CDR3 runs from the conserved cysteine through the conserved F or W. The D gene is left open where the match is weak. Only part of the rows carry a size: once, few, many, or a class if the clone is expanded.

size: -; V: TRBV19; J: TRBJ1-5; D: -; CDR3: CASSIRDSNQPQHF; DNA: TGTGCCAGTAGTATCCGGGACTCCAATCAGCCCCAGCATTTT
size: -; V: TRBV21-1; J: TRBJ2-3; D: -; CDR3: CASSVWATVMQDTQYF; DNA: TGTGCCAGCAGTGTGTGGGCTACAGTCATGCAAGATACGCAGTATTTT
size: -; V: TRBV27; J: TRBJ2-3; D: -; CDR3: CASSSQGLSTDTQYF; DNA: TGTGCCAGCAGTTCACAGGGCCTTAGCACAGATACGCAGTATTTT
size: -; V: TRBV4-3; J: TRBJ2-4; D: -; CDR3: CASSHSFTGENIQYF; DNA: TGCGCCAGCAGCCATTCTTTCACGGGAGAGAACATTCAGTACTTC
size: -; V: TRBV30; J: TRBJ2-1; D: -; CDR3: CAWSVASNSYNEQFF; DNA: TGTGCCTGGAGTGTCGCTAGCAATTCCTACAATGAGCAGTTCTTC
size: -; V: TRBV2; J: TRBJ1-1; D: TRBD1; CDR3: CASRVVGQPNTEAFF; DNA: TGTGCCAGCAGGGTCGTGGGACAGCCAAACACTGAAGCTTTCTTT
size: once; V: TRBV29-1; J: TRBJ2-1; D: -; CDR3: CSVDRENSYNEQFF; DNA: TGCAGCGTCGATCGGGAGAACTCGTACAATGAGCAGTTCTTC
size: few; V: TRBV30; J: TRBJ1-1; D: -; CDR3: CASKGNYLNTEAFF; DNA: TGTGCCTCGAAAGGCAACTACCTGAACACTGAAGCTTTCTTT
size: -; V: TRBV9; J: TRBJ1-4; D: -; CDR3: CASSENPRQVATNEKLFF; DNA: TGTGCCAGCAGCGAAAACCCCCGACAGGTTGCAACTAATGAAAAACTGTTTTTT
size: -; V: TRBV6-6; J: TRBJ1-1; D: -; CDR3: CASSRDTEAFF; DNA: TGTGCCAGCAGCCGTGACACTGAAGCTTTCTTT
size: once; V: TRBV29-1; J: TRBJ2-1; D: -; CDR3: CSVLSMGNNEQFF; DNA: TGCAGCGTTCTCTCTATGGGGAATAATGAGCAGTTCTTC
size: -; V: TRBV7-2; J: TRBJ1-2; D: TRBD1; CDR3: CASSYPDRGGNYGYTF; DNA: TGTGCCAGCAGCTACCCCGACAGGGGGGGAAACTATGGCTACACCTTC
size: -; V: TRBV7-8; J: TRBJ1-5; D: -; CDR3: CASSLVSWGYSNQPQHF; DNA: TGTGCCAGCAGCTTAGTTTCGTGGGGTTATAGCAATCAGCCCCAGCATTTT
size: medium-sized; V: TRBV11-2; J: TRBJ1-4; D: -; CDR3: CASSSLNEKLFF; DNA: TGTGCCAGCAGCTCCCTTAATGAAAAACTGTTTTTT
size: -; V: TRBV6-5; J: TRBJ2-2; D: TRBD2; CDR3: CAVSGPGELFF; DNA: TGTGCCGTTAGCGGGCCCGGGGAGCTGTTTTTT
size: -; V: TRBV10-3; J: TRBJ2-3; D: TRBD2; CDR3: CAISEKDSGPLDTQYF; DNA: TGTGCCATCAGTGAGAAAGATAGCGGGCCGTTAGATACGCAGTATTTT
size: -; V: TRBV28; J: TRBJ1-2; D: -; CDR3: CASRTRVGTGDYTF; DNA: TGTGCCAGCAGAACGAGGGTGGGGACGGGCGACTACACCTTC
size: -; V: TRBV7-9; J: TRBJ1-2; D: TRBD1; CDR3: CASSSPGQGDGYTF; DNA: TGTGCCAGCAGCTCTCCGGGACAGGGAGATGGCTACACCTTC
size: -; V: TRBV4-1; J: TRBJ1-1; D: -; CDR3: CASSQGDTEAFF; DNA: TGCGCCAGCAGCCAAGGGGACACTGAAGCTTTCTTT
size: once; V: TRBV5-4; J: TRBJ2-1; D: -; CDR3: CASSLAEVAYNEQFF; DNA: TGTGCCAGCAGCTTGGCGGAGGTCGCCTACAATGAGCAGTTCTTC
size: -; V: TRBV28; J: TRBJ2-3; D: -; CDR3: CASSLWGRELLDTQYF; DNA: TGTGCCAGCAGTTTATGGGGACGGGAGCTTCTAGATACGCAGTATTTT
size: -; V: TRBV10-1; J: TRBJ2-5; D: -; CDR3: CASSEHGRETQYF; DNA: TGCGCCAGCAGTGAACACGGGCGGGAGACCCAGTACTTC
size: medium-sized; V: TRBV19; J: TRBJ1-1; D: -; CDR3: CASSNGGRGNTEAFF; DNA: TGTGCCAGTAGTAATGGTGGCAGGGGAAACACTGAAGCTTTCTTT
size: -; V: TRBV4-1; J: TRBJ1-2; D: -; CDR3: CASSQVFDSGVYGYTF; DNA: TGCGCCAGCAGCCAAGTTTTCGACAGCGGGGTTTACGGCTACACCTTC
size: -; V: TRBV25-1; J: TRBJ1-1; D: -; CDR3: CASSPDGNTEAFF; DNA: TGTGCCAGCAGTCCGGACGGGAACACTGAAGCTTTCTTT
size: -; V: TRBV27; J: TRBJ1-4; D: -; CDR3: CASSLGEKLFF; DNA: TGTGCCAGCAGTTTGGGTGAAAAACTGTTTTTT
size: once; V: TRBV15; J: TRBJ1-4; D: TRBD1; CDR3: CATSKRGQGVEKLFF; DNA: TGTGCCACCAGCAAGCGGGGACAGGGCGTAGAAAAACTGTTTTTT
size: -; V: TRBV27; J: TRBJ2-3; D: -; CDR3: CADRQSTDTQYF; DNA: TGTGCCGACAGGCAGAGCACAGATACGCAGTATTTT
size: -; V: TRBV7-9; J: TRBJ1-4; D: -; CDR3: CASSFPTGKGEKLFF; DNA: TGTGCCAGCAGCTTCCCCACAGGGAAGGGGGAAAAACTGTTTTTT
size: medium-sized; V: TRBV7-7; J: TRBJ2-3; D: TRBD2; CDR3: CASSPDSGGTNTDTQYF; DNA: TGTGCCAGCAGCCCTGACTCGGGGGGAACCAACACAGATACGCAGTATTTT
size: -; V: TRBV4-1; J: TRBJ1-1; D: TRBD1; CDR3: CASRDRDTEAFF; DNA: TGCGCCAGCAGGGACAGGGACACTGAAGCTTTCTTT
size: -; V: TRBV15; J: TRBJ1-5; D: -; CDR3: CATSREGAYQPQHF; DNA: TGTGCCACCAGCAGAGAGGGAGCGTATCAGCCCCAGCATTTT
size: -; V: TRBV9; J: TRBJ2-7; D: TRBD2; CDR3: CASSVSGTSGMGEQYF; DNA: TGTGCCAGCAGCGTATCCGGGACTAGCGGGATGGGCGAGCAGTACTTC
size: once; V: TRBV25-1; J: TRBJ1-1; D: -; CDR3: CASSEWGGGDTEAFF; DNA: TGTGCCAGCAGTGAATGGGGGGGAGGGGACACTGAAGCTTTCTTT
size: once; V: TRBV7-6; J: TRBJ2-7; D: -; CDR3: CASSLAVASDSYEQYF; DNA: TGTGCCAGCAGCTTAGCGGTTGCTAGCGACTCCTACGAGCAGTACTTC
size: -; V: TRBV11-2; J: TRBJ2-5; D: -; CDR3: CASSLGGGGTETQYF; DNA: TGTGCCAGCAGCTTAGGGGGCGGCGGGACAGAGACCCAGTACTTC
size: -; V: TRBV4-1; J: TRBJ1-6; D: -; CDR3: CASSQTVNSPLHF; DNA: TGCGCCAGCAGCCAAACCGTTAATTCACCCCTCCACTTT
size: -; V: TRBV28; J: TRBJ2-7; D: TRBD1; CDR3: CASSSRQGAREQYF; DNA: TGTGCCAGCAGTTCTCGACAGGGGGCGCGGGAGCAGTACTTC
size: -; V: TRBV2; J: TRBJ1-4; D: TRBD1; CDR3: CASRGQVGNEKLFF; DNA: TGTGCCAGCAGAGGACAGGTGGGAAATGAAAAACTGTTTTTT
size: -; V: TRBV9; J: TRBJ1-2; D: -; CDR3: CASSVKAGGHVESNYGYTF; DNA: TGTGCCAGCAGCGTAAAGGCGGGGGGACATGTCGAGTCCAACTATGGCTACACCTTC
size: -; V: TRBV28; J: TRBJ2-1; D: TRBD2; CDR3: CASSSGLDENEQFF; DNA: TGTGCCAGCAGTTCCGGACTAGACGAAAATGAGCAGTTCTTC
size: -; V: TRBV6-5; J: TRBJ1-1; D: -; CDR3: CASSYSSQGTPEAFF; DNA: TGTGCCAGCAGTTACTCCTCGCAGGGGACCCCTGAAGCTTTCTTT
size: -; V: TRBV15; J: TRBJ2-7; D: -; CDR3: CATSNTAIGEQYF; DNA: TGTGCCACCAGCAATACAGCTATCGGCGAGCAGTACTTC
size: -; V: TRBV6-5; J: TRBJ1-2; D: TRBD1; CDR3: CASSSWDSDGYTF; DNA: TGTGCCAGCAGTTCCTGGGACAGCGATGGCTACACCTTC
size: -; V: TRBV7-8; J: TRBJ2-7; D: -; CDR3: CASSWLSSYEQYF; DNA: TGTGCCAGCAGCTGGTTAAGCTCCTACGAGCAGTACTTC
size: -; V: TRBV9; J: TRBJ1-2; D: -; CDR3: CASGGYGYTF; DNA: TGTGCCAGCGGGGGCTATGGCTACACCTTC
size: -; V: TRBV2; J: TRBJ2-7; D: -; CDR3: CASSEYSSYEQYF; DNA: TGTGCCAGCAGTGAATACAGTTCCTACGAGCAGTACTTC
size: -; V: TRBV28; J: TRBJ1-6; D: -; CDR3: CASSLGGGSSYNSPLHF; DNA: TGTGCCAGCAGTTTAGGTGGAGGGAGCTCCTATAATTCACCCCTCCACTTT
size: once; V: TRBV6-5; J: TRBJ2-2; D: -; CDR3: CACLGRGELFF; DNA: TGTGCCTGCCTGGGTAGGGGGGAGCTGTTTTTT
size: -; V: TRBV19; J: TRBJ2-7; D: TRBD2; CDR3: CASSIGTSGRYEQYF; DNA: TGTGCCAGTAGTATAGGGACTAGCGGGAGATACGAGCAGTACTTC
size: -; V: TRBV27; J: TRBJ2-2; D: -; CDR3: CASGPSTGELFF; DNA: TGTGCCAGCGGACCGAGCACCGGGGAGCTGTTTTTT
size: -; V: TRBV11-2; J: TRBJ2-1; D: -; CDR3: CASSFLTSINEQFF; DNA: TGTGCCAGCAGCTTCCTGACTAGTATCAATGAGCAGTTCTTC
size: -; V: TRBV20-1; J: TRBJ1-5; D: TRBD1; CDR3: CSAREGTGMYF; DNA: TGCAGTGCTAGAGAAGGGACAGGGATGTATTTT
size: -; V: TRBV30; J: TRBJ2-7; D: -; CDR3: CAWSVLAGVEQYF; DNA: TGTGCCTGGAGTGTACTGGCAGGGGTCGAGCAGTACTTC
size: -; V: TRBV7-8; J: TRBJ1-1; D: -; CDR3: CASSPGWGTEAFF; DNA: TGTGCCAGCAGCCCAGGGTGGGGCACTGAAGCTTTCTTT
size: once; V: TRBV27; J: TRBJ2-1; D: TRBD2; CDR3: CASRPGTSLVEQFF; DNA: TGTGCCAGCAGACCTGGGACTAGCCTGGTTGAGCAGTTCTTC
size: -; V: TRBV27; J: TRBJ2-7; D: TRBD2; CDR3: CASSTLAGLTYEQYF; DNA: TGTGCCAGCAGTACACTAGCGGGCTTAACCTACGAGCAGTACTTC